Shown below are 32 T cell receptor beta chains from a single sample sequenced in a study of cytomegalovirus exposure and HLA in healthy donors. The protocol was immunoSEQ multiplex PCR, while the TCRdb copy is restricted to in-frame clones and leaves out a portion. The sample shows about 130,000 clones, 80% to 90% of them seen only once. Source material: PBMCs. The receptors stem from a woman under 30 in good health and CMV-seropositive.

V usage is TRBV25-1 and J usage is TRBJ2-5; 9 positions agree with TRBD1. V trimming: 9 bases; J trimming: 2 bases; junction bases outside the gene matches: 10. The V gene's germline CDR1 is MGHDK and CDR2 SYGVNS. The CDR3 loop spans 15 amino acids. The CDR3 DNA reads TGTGCCAGTTCACTTCCGGGACAGGGTCAAGAGACCCAGTACTTC. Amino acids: CASSLPGQGQETQYF. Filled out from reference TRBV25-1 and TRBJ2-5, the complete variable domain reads EADIYQTPRYLVIGTGKKITLECSQTMGHDKMYWYQQDPGMELHLIHYSYGVNSTEKGDLSSESTVSRIRTEHFPLTLESARPSHTSQYLCASSLPGQGQETQYFGPGTRLLVL.

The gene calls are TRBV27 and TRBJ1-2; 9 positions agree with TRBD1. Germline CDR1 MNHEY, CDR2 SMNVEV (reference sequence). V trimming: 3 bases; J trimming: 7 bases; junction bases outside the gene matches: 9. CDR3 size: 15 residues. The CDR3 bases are TGTGCCAGCAGTTTCGGGACAGGGCCTCAGGGTGGCTACACCTTC. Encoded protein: CASSFGTGPQGGYTF.

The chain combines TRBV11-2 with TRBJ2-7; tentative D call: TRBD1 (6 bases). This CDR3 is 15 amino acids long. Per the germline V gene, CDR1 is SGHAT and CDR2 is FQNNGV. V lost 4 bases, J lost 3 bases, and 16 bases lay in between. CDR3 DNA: TGTGCCAGCAGCTCGACGGACAGCTGGCACTACGAGCAGTACTTC. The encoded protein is CASSSTDSWHYEQYF. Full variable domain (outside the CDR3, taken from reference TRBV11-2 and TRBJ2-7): EAGVAQSPRYKIIEKRQSVAFWCNPISGHATLYWYQQILGQGPKLLIQFQNNGVVDDSQLPKDRFSAERLKGVDSTLKIQPAKLEDSAVYLCASSSTDSWHYEQYFGPGTRLTVT.

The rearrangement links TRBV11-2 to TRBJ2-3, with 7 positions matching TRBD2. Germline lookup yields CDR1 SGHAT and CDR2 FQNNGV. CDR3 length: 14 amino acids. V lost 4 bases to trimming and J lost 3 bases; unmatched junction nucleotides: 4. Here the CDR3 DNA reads TGTGCCAGCAGCTCCGGGACTAAAACAGATACGCAGTATTTT. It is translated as CASSSGTKTDTQYF.

Here the CDR3 DNA reads TGTGCCAGCAGCCCCCGAACGCTTAGCGGGGGGCGAGGAGATACGCAGTATTTT. Translated, it gives CASSPRTLSGGRGDTQYF. The gene calls are TRBV5-5 and TRBJ2-3; 10 bases fit TRBD2. The CDR3 is 18 amino acids. J gave up 5 bases and V 4 bases, and 16 bases lay outside the gene matches. Germline V gene lookup returns CDR1 SGHKS and CDR2 YYEKEE (reference sequence).

CDR3 sequence (DNA): TGTGCCAGCAGCTCAGGGTCAGGGCTCGGTGGCTACACCTTC. Translation gives CASSSGSGLGGYTF. V and J are TRBV5-4 and TRBJ1-2; D may be TRBD1 (5 bases). Germline CDR1 and CDR2: SGHNT and YYREEE (reference sequence). CDR3 length equals 14 residues. The V gene lost 3 bases and the J gene lost 7 bases, with 16 bases spanning the gap.

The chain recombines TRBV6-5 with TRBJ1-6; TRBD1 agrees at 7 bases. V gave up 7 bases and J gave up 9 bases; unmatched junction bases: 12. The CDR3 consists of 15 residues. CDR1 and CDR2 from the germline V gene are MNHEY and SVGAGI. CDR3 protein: CASTRGVGGSSPLHF. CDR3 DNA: TGTGCCAGCACCAGGGGGGTCGGTGGTTCTTCACCCCTCCACTTT.

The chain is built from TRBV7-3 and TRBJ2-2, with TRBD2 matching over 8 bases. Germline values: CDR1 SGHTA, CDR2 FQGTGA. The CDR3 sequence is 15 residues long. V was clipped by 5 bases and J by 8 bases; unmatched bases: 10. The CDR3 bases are TGTGCCAGCAGCCCGCGGGGGGAGGTACCTGGGGAGCTGTTTTTT. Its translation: CASSPRGEVPGELFF.

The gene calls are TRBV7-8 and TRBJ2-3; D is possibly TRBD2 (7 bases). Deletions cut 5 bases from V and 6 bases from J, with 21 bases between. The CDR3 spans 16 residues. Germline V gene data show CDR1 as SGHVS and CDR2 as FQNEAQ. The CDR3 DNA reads TGTGCCAGCAGCCCTCTCGATAGAGGGGGGGCCGATACGCAGTATTTT. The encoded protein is CASSPLDRGGADTQYF.

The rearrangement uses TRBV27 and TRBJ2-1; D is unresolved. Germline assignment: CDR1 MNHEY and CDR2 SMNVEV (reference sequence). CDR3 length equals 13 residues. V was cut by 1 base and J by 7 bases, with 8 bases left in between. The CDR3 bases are TGTGCCAGCAGTTTATATCCCCGTAATGAGCAGTTCTTC. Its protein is CASSLYPRNEQFF.

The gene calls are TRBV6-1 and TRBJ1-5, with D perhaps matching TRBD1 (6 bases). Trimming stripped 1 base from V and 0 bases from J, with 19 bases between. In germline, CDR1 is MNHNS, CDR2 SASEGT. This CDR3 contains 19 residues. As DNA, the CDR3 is TGTGCCAGCAGTGAAGTTCCCGGATACAGGGACTATAGCAATCAGCCCCAGCATTTT. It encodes CASSEVPGYRDYSNQPQHF.

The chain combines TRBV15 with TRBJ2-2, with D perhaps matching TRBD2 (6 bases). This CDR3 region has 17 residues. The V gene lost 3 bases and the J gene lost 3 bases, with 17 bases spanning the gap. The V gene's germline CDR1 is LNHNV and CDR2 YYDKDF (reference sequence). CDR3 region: CATSRVLGREDTGELFF. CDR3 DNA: TGTGCCACCAGCAGGGTCCTCGGGCGGGAAGACACCGGGGAGCTGTTTTTT.

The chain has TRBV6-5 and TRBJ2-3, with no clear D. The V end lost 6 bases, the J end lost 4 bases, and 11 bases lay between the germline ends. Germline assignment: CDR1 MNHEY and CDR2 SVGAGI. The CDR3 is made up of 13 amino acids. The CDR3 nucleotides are TGTGCCAGCAGACTACTCCCCGCAGATACGCAGTATTTT. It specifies CASRLLPADTQYF.

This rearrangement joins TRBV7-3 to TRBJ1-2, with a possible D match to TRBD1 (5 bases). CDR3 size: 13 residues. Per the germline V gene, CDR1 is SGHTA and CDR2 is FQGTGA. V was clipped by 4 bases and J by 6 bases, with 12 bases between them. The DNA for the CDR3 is TGTGCCAGCAGCTCGGCAGGGTTGGATGGCTACACCTTC. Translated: CASSSAGLDGYTF.

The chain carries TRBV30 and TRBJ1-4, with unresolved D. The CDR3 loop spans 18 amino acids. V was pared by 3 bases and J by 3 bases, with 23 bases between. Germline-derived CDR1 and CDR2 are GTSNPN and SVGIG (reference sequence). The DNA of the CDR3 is TGTGCCTGGAGCTTTCGACCGGGAACCCATGGGGCTAATGAAAAACTGTTTTTT. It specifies CAWSFRPGTHGANEKLFF. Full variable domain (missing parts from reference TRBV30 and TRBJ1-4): SQTIHQWPATLVQPVGSPLSLECTVEGTSNPNLYWYRQAAGRGLQLLFYSVGIGQISSEVPQNLSASRPQDRQFILSSKKLLLSDSGFYLCAWSFRPGTHGANEKLFFGSGTQLSVL.

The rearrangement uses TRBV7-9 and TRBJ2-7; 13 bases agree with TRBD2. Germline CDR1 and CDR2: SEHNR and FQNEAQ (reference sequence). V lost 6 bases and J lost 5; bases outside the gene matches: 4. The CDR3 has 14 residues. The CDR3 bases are TGTGCCAGCAGTTGGGGACTAGCGGGGCACGAGCAGTACTTC. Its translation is CASSWGLAGHEQYF.

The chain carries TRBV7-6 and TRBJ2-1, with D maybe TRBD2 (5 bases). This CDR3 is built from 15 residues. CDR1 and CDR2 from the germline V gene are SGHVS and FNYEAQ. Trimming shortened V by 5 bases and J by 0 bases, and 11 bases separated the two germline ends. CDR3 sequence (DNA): TGTGCCAGCAGCGAATTAGCGTTCTCCTACAATGAGCAGTTCTTC. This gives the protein CASSELAFSYNEQFF.

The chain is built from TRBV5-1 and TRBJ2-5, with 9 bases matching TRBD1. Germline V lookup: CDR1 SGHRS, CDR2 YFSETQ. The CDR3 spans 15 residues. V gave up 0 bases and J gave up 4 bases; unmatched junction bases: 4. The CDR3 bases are TGCGCCAGCAGCTTGGGGGGACAGGGAGGAGAGACCCAGTACTTC. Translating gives CASSLGGQGGETQYF.

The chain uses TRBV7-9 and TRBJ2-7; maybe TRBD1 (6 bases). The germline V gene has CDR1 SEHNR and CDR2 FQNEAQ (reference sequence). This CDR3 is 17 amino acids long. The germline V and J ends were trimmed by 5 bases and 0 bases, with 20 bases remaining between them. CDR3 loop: CASSPDSSLVSSYEQYF. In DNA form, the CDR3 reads TGTGCCAGCAGCCCGGACAGCTCCTTAGTCAGCTCCTACGAGCAGTACTTC.

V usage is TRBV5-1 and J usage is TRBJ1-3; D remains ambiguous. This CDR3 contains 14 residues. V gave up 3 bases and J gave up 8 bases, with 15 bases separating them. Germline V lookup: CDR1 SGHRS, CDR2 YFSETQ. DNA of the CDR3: TGCGCCAGCAGCTCGGGAAAATTCGGGGACACCATATATTTT. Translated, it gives CASSSGKFGDTIYF.

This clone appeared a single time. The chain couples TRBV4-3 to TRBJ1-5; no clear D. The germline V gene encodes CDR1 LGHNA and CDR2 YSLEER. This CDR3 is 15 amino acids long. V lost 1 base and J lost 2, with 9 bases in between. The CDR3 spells CASSQGVNRNQPQHF. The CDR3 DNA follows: TGCGCCAGCAGCCAAGGAGTAAATCGCAATCAGCCCCAGCATTTT.

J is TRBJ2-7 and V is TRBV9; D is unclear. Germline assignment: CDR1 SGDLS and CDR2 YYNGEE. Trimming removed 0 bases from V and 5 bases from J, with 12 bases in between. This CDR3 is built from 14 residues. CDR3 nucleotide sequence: TGTGCCAGCAGCGTAGGTAGCAGCGAGGACGAGCAGTACTTC. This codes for CASSVGSSEDEQYF.

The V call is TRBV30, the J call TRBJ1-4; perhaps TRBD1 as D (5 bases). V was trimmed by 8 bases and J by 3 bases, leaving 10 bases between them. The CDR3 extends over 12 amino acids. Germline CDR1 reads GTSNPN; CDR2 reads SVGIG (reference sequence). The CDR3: CAGQGSNEKLFF. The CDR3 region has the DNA TGTGCCGGGCAGGGATCTAATGAAAAACTGTTTTTT.

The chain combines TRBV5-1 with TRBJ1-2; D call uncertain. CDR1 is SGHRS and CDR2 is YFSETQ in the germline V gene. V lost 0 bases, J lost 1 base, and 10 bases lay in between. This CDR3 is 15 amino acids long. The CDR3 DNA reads TGCGCCAGCAGCTTGGACGGACTATTTAACTATGGCTACACCTTC. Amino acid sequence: CASSLDGLFNYGYTF.

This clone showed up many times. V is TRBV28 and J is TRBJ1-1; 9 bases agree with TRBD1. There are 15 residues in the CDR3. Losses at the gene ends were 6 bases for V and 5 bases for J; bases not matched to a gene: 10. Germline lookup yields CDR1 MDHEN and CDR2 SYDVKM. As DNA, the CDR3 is TGTGCCAGCAGCCGGACAGGGGTACTGAGGACTGAAGCTTTCTTT. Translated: CASSRTGVLRTEAFF.

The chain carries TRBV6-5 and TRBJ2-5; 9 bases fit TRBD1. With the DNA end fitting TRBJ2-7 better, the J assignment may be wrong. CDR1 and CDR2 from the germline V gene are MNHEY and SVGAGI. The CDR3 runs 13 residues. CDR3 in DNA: TGTGCCAGCAGGGGGACAGGGTCCTACGAGCAGTACTTC. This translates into CASRGTGSYEQYF.

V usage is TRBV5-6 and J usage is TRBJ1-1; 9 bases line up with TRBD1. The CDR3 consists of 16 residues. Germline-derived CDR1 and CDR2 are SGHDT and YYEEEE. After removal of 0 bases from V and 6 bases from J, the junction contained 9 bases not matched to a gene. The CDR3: CASSLGPGQGGPEAFF. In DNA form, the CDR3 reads TGTGCCAGCAGCTTGGGCCCGGGACAGGGAGGACCTGAAGCTTTCTTT.

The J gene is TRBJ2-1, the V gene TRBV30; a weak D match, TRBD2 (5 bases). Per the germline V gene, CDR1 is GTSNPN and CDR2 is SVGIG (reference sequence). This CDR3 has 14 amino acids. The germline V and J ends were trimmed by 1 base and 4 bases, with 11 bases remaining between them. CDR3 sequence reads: CAWSGWTYYNEQFF. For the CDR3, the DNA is TGTGCCTGGAGTGGCTGGACTTATTACAATGAGCAGTTCTTC.

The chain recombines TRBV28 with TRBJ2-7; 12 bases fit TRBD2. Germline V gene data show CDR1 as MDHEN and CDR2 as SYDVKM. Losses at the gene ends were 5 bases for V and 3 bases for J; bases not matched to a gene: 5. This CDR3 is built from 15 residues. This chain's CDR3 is CASSLAGGQGYEQYF. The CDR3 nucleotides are TGTGCCAGCAGTCTAGCGGGGGGGCAAGGCTACGAGCAGTACTTC.

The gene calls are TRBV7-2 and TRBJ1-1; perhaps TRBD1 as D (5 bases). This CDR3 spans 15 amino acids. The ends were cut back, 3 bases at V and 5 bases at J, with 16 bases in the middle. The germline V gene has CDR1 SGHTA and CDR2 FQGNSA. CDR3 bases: TGTGCCAGCAGCTTGGGCCGACGGGGGGGAACTGAAGCTTTCTTT. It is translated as CASSLGRRGGTEAFF.

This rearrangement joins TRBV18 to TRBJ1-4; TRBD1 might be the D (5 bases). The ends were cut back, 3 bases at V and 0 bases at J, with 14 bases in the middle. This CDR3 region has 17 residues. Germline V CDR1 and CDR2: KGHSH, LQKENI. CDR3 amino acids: CASSPRQIIPTNEKLFF. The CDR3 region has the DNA TGTGCCAGCTCACCTAGACAGATCATCCCAACTAATGAAAAACTGTTTTTT. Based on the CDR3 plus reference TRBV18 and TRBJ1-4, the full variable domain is NAGVMQNPRHLVRRRGQEARLRCSPMKGHSHVYWYRQLPEEGLKFMVYLQKENIIDESGMPKERFSAEFPKEGPSILRIQQVVRGDSAAYFCASSPRQIIPTNEKLFFGSGTQLSVL.

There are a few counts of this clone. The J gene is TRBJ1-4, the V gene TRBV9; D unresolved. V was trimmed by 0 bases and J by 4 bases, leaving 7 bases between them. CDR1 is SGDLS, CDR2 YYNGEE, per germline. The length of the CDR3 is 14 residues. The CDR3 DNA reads TGTGCCAGCAGCGTAGACGGGAGTAATGAAAAACTGTTTTTT. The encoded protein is CASSVDGSNEKLFF.